This is a list of T cell receptor beta chains from one sample in a study of blood T cell repertoires in COVID-19. TCRdb's copy holds only in-frame clones and misses some; the assay was immunoSEQ multiplex PCR. This sample has approximately 89,000 clones, with about 80% found just once. The sample taken for sequencing was peripheral blood. The receptors derive from a human donor in a cohort sampled during active COVID-19. CDR3s include the opening cysteine and the closing phenylalanine or tryptophan. A D gene is named only where the DNA matches it firmly. Expanded clones are given a class, and other clones once, few, many or no size at all.

v_call: TRBV19
clone_size: once
j_call: TRBJ1-5
d_call: NA
cdr3_aa: CASRQRKLSNQPQHF
cdr3_nt: TGTGCCAGTCGACAGCGAAAGCTTAGCAATCAGCCCCAGCATTTT

v_call: TRBV3-1/TRBV3-2
clone_size: NA
j_call: TRBJ2-3
d_call: NA
cdr3_aa: CASSHNRGATQPQYF
cdr3_nt: TGTGCCAGCAGCCACAACCGGGGGGCGACTCAGCCCCAGTATTTT

v_call: TRBV27
clone_size: NA
j_call: TRBJ2-5
d_call: NA
cdr3_aa: CASSLDRLETQYF
cdr3_nt: TGTGCCAGCAGTCTGGACAGACTAGAGACCCAGTACTTC

v_call: TRBV4-1
clone_size: NA
j_call: TRBJ2-7
d_call: NA
cdr3_aa: CASSHPGLASYEQYF
cdr3_nt: TGCGCCAGCAGCCATCCGGGACTTGCCTCCTACGAGCAGTACTTC

v_call: TRBV2
clone_size: few
j_call: TRBJ1-5
d_call: NA
cdr3_aa: CASSVQARERPQHF
cdr3_nt: TGTGCCAGCAGTGTGCAAGCCAGGGAACGGCCCCAGCATTTT

v_call: TRBV19
clone_size: NA
j_call: TRBJ2-6
d_call: NA
cdr3_aa: CASSIGARSGANVLTF
cdr3_nt: TGTGCCAGTAGTATAGGGGCCCGCTCTGGGGCCAACGTCCTGACTTTC

v_call: TRBV4-1
clone_size: NA
j_call: TRBJ2-5
d_call: NA
cdr3_aa: CASSQETGPLGLETQYF
cdr3_nt: TGCGCCAGCAGCCAAGAAACCGGGCCCTTGGGGCTAGAGACCCAGTACTTC

v_call: TRBV7-9
clone_size: NA
j_call: TRBJ2-5
d_call: TRBD2
cdr3_aa: CASRRGGQETQYF
cdr3_nt: TGTGCCAGCCGTCGGGGGGGCCAAGAGACCCAGTACTTC

v_call: TRBV28
clone_size: NA
j_call: TRBJ1-4
d_call: NA
cdr3_aa: CASSRSYEKLFF
cdr3_nt: TGTGCCAGCAGTCGGAGCTATGAAAAACTGTTTTTT

v_call: TRBV29-1
clone_size: NA
j_call: TRBJ2-3
d_call: TRBD1
cdr3_aa: CSAGTGGIADTQYF
cdr3_nt: TGCAGCGCCGGGACAGGGGGCATAGCAGATACGCAGTATTTT

v_call: TRBV28
clone_size: NA
j_call: TRBJ1-5
d_call: NA
cdr3_aa: CASKVVGDSNQPQHF
cdr3_nt: TGTGCCAGCAAGGTGGTAGGGGATAGCAATCAGCCCCAGCATTTT

v_call: TRBV6-5
clone_size: NA
j_call: TRBJ2-5
d_call: NA
cdr3_aa: CASSHSGPNSETQYF
cdr3_nt: TGTGCCAGCAGTCATTCAGGCCCGAACTCAGAGACCCAGTACTTC

v_call: TRBV15
clone_size: NA
j_call: TRBJ1-3
d_call: NA
cdr3_aa: CATSRDTRNTIYF
cdr3_nt: TGTGCCACCAGCAGAGATACCCGGAACACCATATATTTT

v_call: TRBV11-2
clone_size: NA
j_call: TRBJ1-2
d_call: NA
cdr3_aa: CASSLALGAGGYTF
cdr3_nt: TGTGCCAGCAGCTTAGCTTTGGGGGCAGGTGGCTACACCTTC

v_call: TRBV28
clone_size: NA
j_call: TRBJ2-7
d_call: NA
cdr3_aa: CASSSSTYEQYF
cdr3_nt: TGTGCCAGCAGTTCCTCTACCTACGAGCAGTACTTC

v_call: TRBV5-8
clone_size: NA
j_call: TRBJ1-2
d_call: NA
cdr3_aa: CASSLTTDSSYGYTF
cdr3_nt: TGTGCCAGCAGCTTAACCACCGACAGTTCCTATGGCTACACCTTC

v_call: TRBV5-1
clone_size: NA
j_call: TRBJ1-2
d_call: NA
cdr3_aa: CASSYNNRMGNGYTF
cdr3_nt: TGCGCCAGCAGCTATAATAACAGGATGGGGAATGGCTACACCTTC

v_call: TRBV23-1
clone_size: NA
j_call: TRBJ2-7
d_call: NA
cdr3_aa: CASSPPGRAIGYHEQYF
cdr3_nt: TGCGCCAGCAGTCCCCCGGGCAGGGCCATTGGGTATCACGAGCAGTACTTC

v_call: TRBV7-8
clone_size: NA
j_call: TRBJ1-2
d_call: NA
cdr3_aa: CASSLVNVGGGYTF
cdr3_nt: TGTGCCAGCAGCTTAGTTAACGTCGGCGGGGGCTACACCTTC

v_call: TRBV18
clone_size: once
j_call: TRBJ2-7
d_call: NA
cdr3_aa: CASSPAEGYEQYF
cdr3_nt: TGTGCCAGCTCTCCGGCCGAGGGCTACGAGCAGTACTTC

v_call: TRBV30
clone_size: NA
j_call: TRBJ2-3
d_call: NA
cdr3_aa: CAWSGADTQYF
cdr3_nt: TGTGCCTGGAGTGGCGCAGATACGCAGTATTTT

v_call: TRBV27
clone_size: NA
j_call: TRBJ1-3
d_call: NA
cdr3_aa: CASMRQSSGNTIYF
cdr3_nt: TGTGCCAGCATGAGGCAGAGCTCTGGAAACACCATATATTTT

v_call: TRBV3-1/TRBV3-2
clone_size: once
j_call: TRBJ1-6
d_call: TRBD1
cdr3_aa: CASSQTGLRSPLHF
cdr3_nt: TGTGCCAGCAGCCAGACAGGGCTCCGATCACCCCTCCACTTT

v_call: TRBV5-1
clone_size: NA
j_call: TRBJ1-2
d_call: TRBD1
cdr3_aa: CASNPGTATANYGYTF
cdr3_nt: TGCGCCAGCAACCCCGGGACAGCAACTGCTAACTATGGCTACACCTTC

v_call: TRBV12-3/TRBV12-4
clone_size: once
j_call: TRBJ1-1
d_call: NA
cdr3_aa: CASSQQGWTEAFF
cdr3_nt: TGTGCCAGCAGTCAGCAGGGCTGGACTGAAGCTTTCTTT

v_call: TRBV5-6
clone_size: NA
j_call: TRBJ1-4
d_call: NA
cdr3_aa: CASSSPGGSGKELFF
cdr3_nt: TGTGCCAGCAGCTCCCCTGGGGGGTCCGGCAAAGAACTGTTTTTT

v_call: TRBV3-1/TRBV3-2
clone_size: NA
j_call: TRBJ2-7
d_call: TRBD2
cdr3_aa: CASRRGLAESYEQYF
cdr3_nt: TGTGCCAGCAGGAGGGGACTAGCGGAATCCTACGAGCAGTACTTC

v_call: TRBV29-1
clone_size: NA
j_call: TRBJ2-7
d_call: TRBD1
cdr3_aa: CSVELGTGSYEQYF
cdr3_nt: TGCAGCGTTGAATTGGGGACAGGTTCCTACGAGCAGTACTTC

v_call: TRBV5-1
clone_size: NA
j_call: TRBJ2-7
d_call: TRBD1
cdr3_aa: CASSKKDRAEQYF
cdr3_nt: TGCGCCAGCAGCAAGAAGGACAGGGCCGAGCAGTACTTC

v_call: TRBV28
clone_size: NA
j_call: TRBJ1-2
d_call: NA
cdr3_aa: CATREDTNYGYTF
cdr3_nt: TGTGCCACCCGTGAGGATACTAACTATGGCTACACCTTC

v_call: TRBV4-1
clone_size: few
j_call: TRBJ2-7
d_call: TRBD2
cdr3_aa: CASSHPGEGLYEQYF
cdr3_nt: TGCGCCAGCAGCCACCCCGGGGAGGGCCTCTACGAGCAGTACTTC